The source of this TCR beta chain is a study of T cells in Graves' hyperthyroidism and ophthalmopathy. The J segment lost 5 bases and the V segment lost 5 bases, leaving 7 bases of the junction unmatched. The CDR3 spans 16 residues. This clonotype was detected many times. Authors of the study amplified TCR beta CDR3 regions from RNA transcripts. With the HTBI primer set, the TCR CDR3 went through a first round of RT-PCR. Via MiXCR, TCRdb re-called the multiplex PCR reads, giving one row per CDR3 protein. In the table there are roughly 570,000 distinct CDR3 sequences, approximately 44% of which are singletons.

The J gene is TRBJ2-5, the V gene TRBV12-3 or TRBV12-4; 14 bases map to TRBD2. The sample comprised peripheral blood or thyroid tissue (not recorded which). The source is a woman aged 18-29 years with Graves' hyperthyroidism. CDR3 in amino acids: CASSPPTSGRGETQYF. As DNA, the CDR3 is TGTGCCAGCAGTCCTCCGACTAGCGGGAGGGGTGAGACCCAGTACTTC.